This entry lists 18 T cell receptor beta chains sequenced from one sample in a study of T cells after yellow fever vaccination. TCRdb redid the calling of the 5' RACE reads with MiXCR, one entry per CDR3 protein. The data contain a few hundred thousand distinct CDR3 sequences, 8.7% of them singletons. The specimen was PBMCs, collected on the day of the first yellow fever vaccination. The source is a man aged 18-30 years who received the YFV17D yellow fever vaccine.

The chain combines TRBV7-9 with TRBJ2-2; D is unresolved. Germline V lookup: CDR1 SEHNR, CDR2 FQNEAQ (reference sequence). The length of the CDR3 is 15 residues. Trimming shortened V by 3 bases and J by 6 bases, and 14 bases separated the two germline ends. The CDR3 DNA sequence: TGTGCCAGCAGCTTGATGGCTCCACGGGCCGGGGAGCTGTTTTTT. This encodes CASSLMAPRAGELFF.

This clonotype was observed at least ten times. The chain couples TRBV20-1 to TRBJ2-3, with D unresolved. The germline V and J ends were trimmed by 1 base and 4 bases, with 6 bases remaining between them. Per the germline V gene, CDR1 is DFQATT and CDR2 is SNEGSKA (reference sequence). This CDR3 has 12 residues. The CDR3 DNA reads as TGCAGTGCTAGAGTCAAGGCAGATACGCAGTATTTT. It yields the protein CSARVKADTQYF.

The CDR3 loop reads CASSLLEGPEQYF. CDR3 nucleotides: TGTGCCAGCTCACTTCTTGAAGGCCCCGAGCAGTACTTC. V gene TRBV18 combines with J gene TRBJ2-7; D ambiguous. The germline CDR1 and CDR2 sequences are KGHSH and LQKENI. The CDR3 totals 13 residues. The V and J ends lost 4 bases and 6 bases respectively, with 13 bases between them.

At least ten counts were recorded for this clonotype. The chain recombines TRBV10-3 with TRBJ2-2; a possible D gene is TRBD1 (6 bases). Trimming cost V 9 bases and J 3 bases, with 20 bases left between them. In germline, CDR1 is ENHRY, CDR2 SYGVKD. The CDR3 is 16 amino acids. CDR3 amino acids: CAMNPTGSFDTGELFF. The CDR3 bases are TGTGCCATGAACCCCACAGGGTCCTTCGACACCGGGGAGCTGTTTTTT.

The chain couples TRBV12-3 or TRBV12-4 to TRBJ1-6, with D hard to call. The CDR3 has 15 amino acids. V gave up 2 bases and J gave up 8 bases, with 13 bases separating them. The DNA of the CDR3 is TGTGCCAGCAGTTTACTGCCCGATGCAGATTCACCCCTCCACTTT. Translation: CASSLLPDADSPLHF.

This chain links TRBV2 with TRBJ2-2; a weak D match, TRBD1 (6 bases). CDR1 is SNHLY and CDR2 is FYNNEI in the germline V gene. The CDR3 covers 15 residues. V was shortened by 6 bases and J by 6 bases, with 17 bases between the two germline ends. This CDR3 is CASRPDRRWAGELFF. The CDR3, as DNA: TGTGCCAGCAGGCCGGACAGACGGTGGGCCGGGGAGCTGTTTTTT.

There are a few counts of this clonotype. The DNA of the CDR3 is TGTGCCAGCAGTCATGACACGAACCTCTATGGCTACACCTTC. Translation: CASSHDTNLYGYTF. This chain joins TRBV6-1 and TRBJ1-2; D unclear. CDR1 is MNHNS, CDR2 SASEGT, per germline. The CDR3 consists of 14 residues. Trimming cost V 5 bases and J 4 bases, with 14 bases left between them.

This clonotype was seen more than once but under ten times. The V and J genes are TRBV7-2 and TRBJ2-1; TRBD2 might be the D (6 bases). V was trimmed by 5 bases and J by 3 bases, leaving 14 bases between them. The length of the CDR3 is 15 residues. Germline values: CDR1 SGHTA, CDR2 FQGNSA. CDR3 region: CASSPRGSDYNEQFF. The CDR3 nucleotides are TGTGCCAGCAGCCCCCGGGGGTCTGACTACAATGAGCAGTTCTTC.

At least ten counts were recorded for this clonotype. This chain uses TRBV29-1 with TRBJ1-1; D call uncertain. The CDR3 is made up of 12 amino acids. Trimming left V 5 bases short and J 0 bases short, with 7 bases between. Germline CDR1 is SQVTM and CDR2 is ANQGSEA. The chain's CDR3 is CSVTVMNTEAFF. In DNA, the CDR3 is TGCAGCGTTACTGTAATGAACACTGAAGCTTTCTTT.

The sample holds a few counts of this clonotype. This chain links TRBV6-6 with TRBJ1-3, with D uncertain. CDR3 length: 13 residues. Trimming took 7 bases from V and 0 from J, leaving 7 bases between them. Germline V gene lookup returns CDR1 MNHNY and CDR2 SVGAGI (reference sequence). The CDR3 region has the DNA TGTGCCAGCATCGAGGGCTCTGGAAACACCATATATTTT. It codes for CASIEGSGNTIYF.

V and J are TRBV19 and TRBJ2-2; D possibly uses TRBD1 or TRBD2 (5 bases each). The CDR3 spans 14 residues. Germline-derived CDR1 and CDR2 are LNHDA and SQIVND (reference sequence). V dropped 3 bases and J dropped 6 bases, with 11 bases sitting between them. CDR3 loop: CASSIVRGAGELFF. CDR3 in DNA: TGTGCCAGTAGTATTGTCCGAGGGGCCGGGGAGCTGTTTTTT.

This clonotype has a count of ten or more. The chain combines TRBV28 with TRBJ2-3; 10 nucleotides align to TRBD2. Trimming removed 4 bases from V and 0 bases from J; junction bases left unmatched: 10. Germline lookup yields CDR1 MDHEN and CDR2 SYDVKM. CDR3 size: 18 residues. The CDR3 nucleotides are TGTGCCAGCAGTTATCCACCTAGCGGGGGCCTCAGCACAGATACGCAGTATTTT. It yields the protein CASSYPPSGGLSTDTQYF. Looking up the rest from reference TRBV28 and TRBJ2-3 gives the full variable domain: DVKVTQSSRYLVKRTGEKVFLECVQDMDHENMFWYRQDPGLGLRLIYFSYDVKMKEKGDIPEGYSVSREKKERFSLILESASTNQTSMYLCASSYPPSGGLSTDTQYFGPGTRLTVL.

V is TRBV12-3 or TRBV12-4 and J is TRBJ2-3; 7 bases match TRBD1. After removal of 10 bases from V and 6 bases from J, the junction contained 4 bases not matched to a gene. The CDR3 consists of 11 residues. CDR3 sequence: CANGRGDTQYF. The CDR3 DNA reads TGTGCCAACGGCAGGGGGGATACGCAGTATTTT.

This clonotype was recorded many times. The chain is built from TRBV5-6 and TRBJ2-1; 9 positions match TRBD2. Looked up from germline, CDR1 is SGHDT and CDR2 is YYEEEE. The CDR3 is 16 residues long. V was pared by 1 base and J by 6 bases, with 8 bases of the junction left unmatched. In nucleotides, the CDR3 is TGTGCCAGCAGCTTGTTCTCTAGCGGGGAGATCAATGAGCAGTTCTTC. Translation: CASSLFSSGEINEQFF.

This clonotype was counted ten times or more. CDR3 DNA: TGTGCCACCAGCAGGTGGGACAGGGGGCTTTATGGCTACACCTTC. Protein product: CATSRWDRGLYGYTF. The chain carries TRBV15 and TRBJ1-2; 12 bases match TRBD1. The CDR3 sequence is 15 residues long. Trimming took 3 bases from V and 5 from J; bases not matched to a gene: 4. Germline V CDR1 and CDR2: LNHNV, YYDKDF (reference sequence).

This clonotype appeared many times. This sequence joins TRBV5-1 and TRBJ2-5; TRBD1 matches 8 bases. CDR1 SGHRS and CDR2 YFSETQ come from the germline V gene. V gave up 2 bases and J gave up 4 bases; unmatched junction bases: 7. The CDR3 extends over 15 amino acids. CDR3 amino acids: CASSFQGAPPETQYF. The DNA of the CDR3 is TGCGCCAGCAGCTTTCAGGGGGCGCCCCCAGAGACCCAGTACTTC.

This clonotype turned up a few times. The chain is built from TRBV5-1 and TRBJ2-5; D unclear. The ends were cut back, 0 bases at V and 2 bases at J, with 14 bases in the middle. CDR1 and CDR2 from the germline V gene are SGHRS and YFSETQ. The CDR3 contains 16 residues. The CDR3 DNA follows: TGCGCCAGCAGCTTGGGAGTCATCGGATCACAAGAGACCCAGTACTTC. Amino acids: CASSLGVIGSQETQYF.

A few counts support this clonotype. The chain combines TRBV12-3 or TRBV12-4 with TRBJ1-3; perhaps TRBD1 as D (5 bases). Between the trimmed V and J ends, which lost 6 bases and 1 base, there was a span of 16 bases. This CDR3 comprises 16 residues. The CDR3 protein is CASREGLWSSGNTIYF. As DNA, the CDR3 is TGTGCCAGCAGAGAGGGGTTATGGTCATCTGGAAACACCATATATTTT.